Listed here are 12 T cell receptor beta chains from one sample, sequenced in a study of a mutant IDH1 vaccine in newly diagnosed glioma. Sequencing was performed with immunoSEQ multiplex PCR; in TCRdb, only in-frame clones are kept and a portion is missing. Of about 32,000 clones listed, around 79% are singletons. Stated time point: baseline, week 1 (first vaccination visit). Treatment in this sample: pre-vaccination baseline after standard-of-care therapy. This specimen consisted of PBMCs, obtained from a glioma patient treated with radiotherapy, temozolomide or both. All receptors come from a man younger than 45 with glioma.

This rearrangement joins TRBV10-3 to TRBJ1-3; maybe TRBD1 (5 bases). Trimming stripped 3 bases from V and 4 bases from J, with 10 bases between. This CDR3 spans 14 amino acids. CDR1 is ENHRY, CDR2 SYGVKD, per germline. DNA for the CDR3: TGTGCCATCAGTGAAGAGGGGCCAGGAAACACCATATATTTT. It specifies CAISEEGPGNTIYF.

The chain joins TRBV7-2 to TRBJ1-1; D ambiguous. Trimming took 1 base from V and 3 from J, leaving 12 bases between them. From germline, CDR1 is SGHTA and CDR2 FQGNSA. The CDR3 length is 15 residues. This chain's CDR3 is CASSLGPPRDTEAFF. CDR3 sequence (DNA): TGTGCCAGCAGCTTAGGACCCCCGAGGGACACTGAAGCTTTCTTT.

The table lists this clone with a count of one. The chain recombines TRBV27 with TRBJ1-5; TRBD1 matches at 9 bases. The V gene end was trimmed by 0 bases and the J gene end by 6 bases; junction bases not matched to a gene: 3. Germline V gene lookup returns CDR1 MNHEY and CDR2 SMNVEV (reference sequence). The CDR3 runs 15 residues. CDR3: CASSLSGDRAQPQHF. The CDR3 coding sequence is TGTGCCAGCAGTTTATCGGGGGACAGGGCTCAGCCCCAGCATTTT.

The chain joins TRBV7-2 to TRBJ1-2, with D perhaps matching TRBD1 (6 bases). V lost 1 base and J lost 8, with 11 bases in between. The CDR3 totals 13 residues. Looked up from germline, CDR1 is SGHTA and CDR2 is FQGNSA. This CDR3 reads CASSLDREGGYTF. CDR3 in DNA: TGTGCCAGCAGCTTAGACAGGGAGGGGGGCTACACCTTC.

This clone was seen more than once but under ten times. Other nucleotide sequences from this sample produce the same CDR3. The V and J genes are TRBV18 and TRBJ1-3; TRBD1 agrees at 8 bases. The CDR3 is 16 amino acids. Trimming took 0 bases from V and 0 from J; bases not matched to a gene: 1. The germline gives CDR1 KGHSH, CDR2 LQKENI. CDR3 amino acids: CASSPPGTGSGNTIYF. The CDR3 DNA is TGTGCCAGCTCACCACCCGGGACAGGCTCTGGAAACACCATATATTTT.

The rearrangement uses TRBV5-4 and TRBJ2-2, with 10 bases identical to TRBD2. Germline V lookup: CDR1 SGHNT, CDR2 YYREEE (reference sequence). Trimming took 3 bases from V and 2 from J; bases not matched to a gene: 7. The CDR3 has 17 residues. The CDR3 nucleotides are TGTGCCAGCAGCTCTCCTAGCGGGGGAGATAACACCGGGGAGCTGTTTTTT. Translation gives CASSSPSGGDNTGELFF.

The chain joins TRBV19 to TRBJ1-2; 9 nucleotides line up with TRBD1. The germline V gene has CDR1 LNHDA and CDR2 SQIVND (reference sequence). This CDR3 has 16 amino acids. J gave up 4 bases and V 5 bases, and 11 bases lay outside the gene matches. In DNA form, the CDR3 reads TGTGCCAGTAGTCCCCTTTCGACAGGGGGAGGCTATGGCTACACCTTC. Encoded protein: CASSPLSTGGGYGYTF.

This clone has just one count. The chain links TRBV13 to TRBJ1-3, with D unresolved. CDR1 is PRHDT, CDR2 FYEKMQ, per germline (reference sequence). The V and J ends lost 2 bases and 5 bases respectively, with 10 bases between them. This CDR3 spans 14 amino acids. The CDR3 DNA reads as TGTGCCAGCAGCTTAAGCGGCTTGAGAAACACCATATATTTT. Amino acids: CASSLSGLRNTIYF.

V gene TRBV18 combines with J gene TRBJ1-2; D remains unclear. The CDR3 has 16 amino acids. Germline CDR1 reads KGHSH; CDR2 reads LQKENI. The V gene lost 3 bases and the J gene lost 2 bases, with 16 bases spanning the gap. The CDR3 DNA sequence: TGTGCCAGCTCACCCTCGGCGGAGGGAGGAAACTATGGCTACACCTTC. Its protein product is CASSPSAEGGNYGYTF.

The chain has TRBV5-1 and TRBJ2-3, with 9 bases identical to TRBD2. The CDR3 consists of 14 residues. V was pared by 4 bases and J by 5 bases, with 5 bases of the junction left unmatched. Per germline, CDR1 SGHRS and CDR2 YFSETQ. For the CDR3, the DNA is TGCGCCAGCAGCCCAGGTAGCGGGAGAGATACGCAGTATTTT. Translating gives CASSPGSGRDTQYF.

V gene TRBV25-1 combines with J gene TRBJ2-2; a weak D match, TRBD2 (5 bases). Germline values: CDR1 MGHDK, CDR2 SYGVNS. Trimming removed 7 bases at V and 6 bases at J, with 15 bases between. The length of the CDR3 is 14 residues. CDR3 amino acids: CASTPLEVPGELFF. Written as DNA, the CDR3 is TGTGCCAGCACCCCCCTGGAGGTACCCGGGGAGCTGTTTTTT.

J is TRBJ1-5 and V is TRBV6-5; no clear D gene. The V gene lost 2 bases and the J gene lost 4 bases, with 6 bases spanning the gap. Germline lookup yields CDR1 MNHEY and CDR2 SVGAGI. The length of the CDR3 is 13 residues. The CDR3 bases are TGTGCCAGCAGTTACGTAAAGAATCAGCCCCAGCATTTT. Amino acids: CASSYVKNQPQHF.